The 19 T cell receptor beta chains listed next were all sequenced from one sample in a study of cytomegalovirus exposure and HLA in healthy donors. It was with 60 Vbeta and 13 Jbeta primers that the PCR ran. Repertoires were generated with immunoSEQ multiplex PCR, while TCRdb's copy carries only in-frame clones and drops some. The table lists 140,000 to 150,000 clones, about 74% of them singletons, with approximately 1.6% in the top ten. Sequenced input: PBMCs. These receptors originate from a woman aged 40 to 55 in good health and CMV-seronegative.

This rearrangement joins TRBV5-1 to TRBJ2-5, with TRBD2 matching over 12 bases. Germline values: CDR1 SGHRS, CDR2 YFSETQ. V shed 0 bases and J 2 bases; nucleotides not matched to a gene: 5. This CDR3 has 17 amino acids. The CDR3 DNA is TGCGCCAGCAGCTTGGGAGGACTAGCGGGGAGTCAAGAGACCCAGTACTTC. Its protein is CASSLGGLAGSQETQYF.

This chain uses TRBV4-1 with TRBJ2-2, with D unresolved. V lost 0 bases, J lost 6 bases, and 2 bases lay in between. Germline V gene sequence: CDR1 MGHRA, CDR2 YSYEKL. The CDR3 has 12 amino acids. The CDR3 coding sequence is TGCGCCAGCAGCCAAGACGCCGGGGAGCTGTTTTTT. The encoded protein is CASSQDAGELFF.

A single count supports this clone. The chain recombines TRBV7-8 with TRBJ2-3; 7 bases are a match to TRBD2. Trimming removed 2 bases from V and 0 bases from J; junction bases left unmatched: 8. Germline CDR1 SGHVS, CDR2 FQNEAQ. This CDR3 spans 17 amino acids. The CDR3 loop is CASSLIRFGRSTDTQYF. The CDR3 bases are TGTGCCAGCAGCTTAATCCGTTTCGGGAGGAGCACAGATACGCAGTATTTT.

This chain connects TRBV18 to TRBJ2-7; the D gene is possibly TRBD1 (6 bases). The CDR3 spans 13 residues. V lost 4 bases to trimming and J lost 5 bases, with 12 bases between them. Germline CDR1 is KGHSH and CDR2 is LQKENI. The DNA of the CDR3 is TGTGCCAGCTCACGGGGTTCAGGGGACGAGCAGTACTTC. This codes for CASSRGSGDEQYF.

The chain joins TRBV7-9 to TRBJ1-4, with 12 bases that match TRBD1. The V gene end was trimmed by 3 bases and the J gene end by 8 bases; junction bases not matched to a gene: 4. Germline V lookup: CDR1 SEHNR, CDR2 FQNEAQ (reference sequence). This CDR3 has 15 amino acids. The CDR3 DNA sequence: TGTGCCAGCAGCTTTTTTGGGACAGGGGGCGAAAAACTGTTTTTT. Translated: CASSFFGTGGEKLFF.

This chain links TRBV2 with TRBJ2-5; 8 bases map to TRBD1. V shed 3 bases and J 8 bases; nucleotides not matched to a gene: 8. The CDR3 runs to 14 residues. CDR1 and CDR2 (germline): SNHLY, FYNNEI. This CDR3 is CASSDWTGRSTQYF. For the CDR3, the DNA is TGTGCCAGCAGTGATTGGACAGGGAGGAGTACCCAGTACTTC.

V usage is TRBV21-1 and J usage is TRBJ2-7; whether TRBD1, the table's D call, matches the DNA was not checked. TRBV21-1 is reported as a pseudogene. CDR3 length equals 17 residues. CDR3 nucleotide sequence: TGTGCCAGCAGCAAATGTCCGACAGGGGGCTTCTCCTACGAGCAGTACTTC. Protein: CASSKCPTGGFSYEQYF.

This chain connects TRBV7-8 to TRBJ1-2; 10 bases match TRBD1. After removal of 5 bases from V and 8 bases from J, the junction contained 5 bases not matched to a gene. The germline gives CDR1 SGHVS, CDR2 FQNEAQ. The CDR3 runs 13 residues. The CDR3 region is CASSGTGARGYTF. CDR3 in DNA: TGTGCCAGCAGCGGGACAGGGGCCCGCGGCTACACCTTC.

In DNA form, the CDR3 reads TGTGCCAGCTCACTGAACAGGGACGACACTGAAGCTTTCTTT. The encoded protein is CASSLNRDDTEAFF. J is TRBJ1-1 and V is TRBV18, with D possibly TRBD1 on 6 matching bases. Trimming removed 4 bases at V and 3 bases at J, with 12 bases between. Germline assignment: CDR1 KGHSH and CDR2 LQKENI. This CDR3 is 14 amino acids long.

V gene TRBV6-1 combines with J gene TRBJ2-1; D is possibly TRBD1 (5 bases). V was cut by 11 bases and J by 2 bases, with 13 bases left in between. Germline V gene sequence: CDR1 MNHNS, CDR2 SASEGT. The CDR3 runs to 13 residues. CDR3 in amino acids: CASQGKTYNEQFF. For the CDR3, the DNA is TGTGCCTCCCAGGGCAAAACCTACAATGAGCAGTTCTTC.

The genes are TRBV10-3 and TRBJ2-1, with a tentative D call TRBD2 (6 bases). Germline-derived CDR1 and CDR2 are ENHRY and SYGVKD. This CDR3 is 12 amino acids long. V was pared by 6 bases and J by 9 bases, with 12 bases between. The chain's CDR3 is CAISSPRGEQFF. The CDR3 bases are TGTGCCATCAGCAGCCCGCGGGGTGAGCAGTTCTTC.

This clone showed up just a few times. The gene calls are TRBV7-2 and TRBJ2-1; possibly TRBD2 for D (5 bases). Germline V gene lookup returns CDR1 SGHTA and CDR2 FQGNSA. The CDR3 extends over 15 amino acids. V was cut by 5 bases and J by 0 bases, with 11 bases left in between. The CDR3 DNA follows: TGTGCCAGCAGCCTCAGCGGTGTCTCCTACAATGAGCAGTTCTTC. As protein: CASSLSGVSYNEQFF.

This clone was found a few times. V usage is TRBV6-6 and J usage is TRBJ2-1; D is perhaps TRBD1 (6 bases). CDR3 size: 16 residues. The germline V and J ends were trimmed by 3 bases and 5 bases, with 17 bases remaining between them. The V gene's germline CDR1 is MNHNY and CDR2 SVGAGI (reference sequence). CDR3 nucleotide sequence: TGTGCCAGCAGTTATAGCCTCGGGACAATGAACAATGAGCAGTTCTTC. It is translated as CASSYSLGTMNNEQFF.

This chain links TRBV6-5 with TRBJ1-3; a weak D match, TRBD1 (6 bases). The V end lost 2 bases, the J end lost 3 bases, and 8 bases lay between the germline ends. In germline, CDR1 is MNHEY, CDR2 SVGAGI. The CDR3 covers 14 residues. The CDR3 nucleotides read TGTGCCAGCAGTTACGGGACAAATGGAAACACCATATATTTT. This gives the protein CASSYGTNGNTIYF.

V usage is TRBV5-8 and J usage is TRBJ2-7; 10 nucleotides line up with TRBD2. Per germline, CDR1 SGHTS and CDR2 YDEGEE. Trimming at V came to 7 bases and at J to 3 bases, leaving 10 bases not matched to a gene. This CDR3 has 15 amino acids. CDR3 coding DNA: TGTGCCAGCCGTTTAGGACTAGCGGAGGTCTACGAGCAGTACTTC. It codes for CASRLGLAEVYEQYF.

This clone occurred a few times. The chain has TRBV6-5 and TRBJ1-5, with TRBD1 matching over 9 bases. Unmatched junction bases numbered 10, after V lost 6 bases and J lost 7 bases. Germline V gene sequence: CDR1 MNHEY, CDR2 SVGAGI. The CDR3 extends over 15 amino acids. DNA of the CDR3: TGTGCCAGCAGCTCCGCGTGGACAGGGGACCAGCCCCAGCATTTT. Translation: CASSSAWTGDQPQHF.

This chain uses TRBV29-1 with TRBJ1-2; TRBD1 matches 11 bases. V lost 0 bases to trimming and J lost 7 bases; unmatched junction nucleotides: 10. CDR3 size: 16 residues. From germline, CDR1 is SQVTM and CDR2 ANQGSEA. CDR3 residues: CSVEDGPGTGGFGYTF. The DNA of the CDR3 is TGCAGCGTTGAAGATGGCCCCGGGACAGGGGGGTTTGGCTACACCTTC.

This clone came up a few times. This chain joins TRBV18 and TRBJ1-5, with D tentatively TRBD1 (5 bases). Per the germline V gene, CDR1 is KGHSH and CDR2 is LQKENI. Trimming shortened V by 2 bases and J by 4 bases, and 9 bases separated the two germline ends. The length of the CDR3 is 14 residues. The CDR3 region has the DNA TGTGCCAGCTCACCAGGGGCACAGAATCAGCCCCAGCATTTT. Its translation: CASSPGAQNQPQHF.

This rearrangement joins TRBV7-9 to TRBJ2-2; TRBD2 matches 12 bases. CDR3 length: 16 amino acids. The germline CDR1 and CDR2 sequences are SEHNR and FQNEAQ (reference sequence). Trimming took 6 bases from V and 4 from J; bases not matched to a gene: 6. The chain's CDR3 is CASREGLAGLTGELFF. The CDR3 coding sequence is TGTGCCAGCAGGGAAGGACTAGCGGGACTCACCGGGGAGCTGTTTTTT. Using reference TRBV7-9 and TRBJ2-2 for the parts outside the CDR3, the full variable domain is DTGVSQNPRHKITKRGQNVTFRCDPISEHNRLYWYRQTLGQGPEFLTYFQNEAQLEKSRLLSDRFSAERPKGSFSTLEIQRTEQGDSAMYLCASREGLAGLTGELFFGEGSRLTVL.